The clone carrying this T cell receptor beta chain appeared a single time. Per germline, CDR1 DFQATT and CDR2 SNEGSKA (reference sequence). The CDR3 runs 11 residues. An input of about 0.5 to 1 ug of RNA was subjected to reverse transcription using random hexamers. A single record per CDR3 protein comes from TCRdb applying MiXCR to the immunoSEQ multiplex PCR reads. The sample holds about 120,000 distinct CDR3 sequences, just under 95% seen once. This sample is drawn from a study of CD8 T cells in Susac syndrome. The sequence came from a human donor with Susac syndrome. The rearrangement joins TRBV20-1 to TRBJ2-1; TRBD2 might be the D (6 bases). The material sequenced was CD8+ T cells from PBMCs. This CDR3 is CSNPVRGEQFF. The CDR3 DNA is TGCAGCAACCCCGTCCGGGGGGAGCAGTTCTTC.